This TCR beta chain was observed in a study of T cells after yellow fever vaccination. Study-wide results and caveats: The appearance of a small share of clonotypes in both CD4 and CD8 compartments was observed. Contaminating bulk clonotypes could be abundant in FACS-sorted repertoires.

As for this clonotype: The antigen is undetermined. This clone may be a read error of a much larger clone one base away.

V dropped 3 bases and J dropped 15 bases, with 21 bases sitting between them. CDR1 and CDR2 (germline): SGHTA, FQGNSA. The length of the CDR3 is 15 residues. As TCR cDNA was made by 5'RACE template switching, a universal primer site and UMIs were added. Each CDR3 protein gets one entry after TCRdb re-called the 5' RACE reads with MiXCR. The table has approximately 240,000 distinct CDR3 sequences, over 3% seen once. The TCR was taken from a man younger than 30 who received the YFV17D yellow fever vaccine. The sequences come from PBMCs, collected 15 days after the yellow fever booster vaccination. V gene TRBV7-2 combines with J gene TRBJ1-6, with a tentative D call TRBD1 (6 bases). CDR3 residues: CASSFGTPGGVHLHF. The CDR3 region has the DNA TGTGCCAGCAGCTTCGGGACACCAGGCGGGGTTCACCTCCACTTT.